This TCR beta chain was retrieved from a study of cytomegalovirus exposure and HLA in healthy donors. Study-wide findings and caveats: Looking again later, the authors saw that most CMV-associated TCR beta chains seemed HLA-restricted.

Turning to this clone: Its antigen remains unknown.

This CDR3 comprises 15 residues. Germline assignment: CDR1 SGHVS and CDR2 FQNEAQ. Trimming took 5 bases from V and 6 from J, leaving 18 bases between them. PCR amplification relied on 60 Vbeta primers (plus 13 Jbeta primers). Profiling relied on immunoSEQ multiplex PCR, and the TCRdb table lists in-frame clones only, not all of them. Of 150,000 or so clones in the sample, around 81% were seen once. The clonotype comes from a man aged 50 to 60 in good health and CMV-seronegative. The rearrangement uses TRBV7-8 and TRBJ2-3; D possibly corresponds to TRBD2 (5 bases). Sequenced sample: PBMCs. The CDR3 is CASSENTWRGDTQYF. The CDR3 DNA is TGTGCCAGCAGCGAAAATACATGGCGCGGGGATACGCAGTATTTT.